Listed below are T cell receptor beta chains from one sample, sequenced in a study of blood T cells in healthy people across ages. One entry per CDR3 protein, called by TCRdb with MiXCR from the 5' RACE reads. This sample has approximately 800,000 distinct CDR3 sequences, with 20% to 25% found just once. These data were likewise used in another study, on T cells of mothers and their children.

Sequenced input: blood. The source of these receptors is a boy aged 10-17 years in good health. CDR3s include the opening cysteine and the closing phenylalanine or tryptophan.

j_call,v_call,cdr3_aa
TRBJ2-6,TRBV7-9,CASSPRQGTGANVLTF
TRBJ2-3,TRBV7-2,CASSRLPGLAFTDTQYF
TRBJ2-3,TRBV27,CASSPRTSVDTQYF
TRBJ1-6,TRBV4-3,CASSQDRLAGSPLHF
TRBJ2-2,TRBV14,CASSRGPPTTGELFF
NA,TRBV7-2,CASSRTSGLTYEQYF
TRBJ2-1,TRBV6-5,CATSSGRDNEQFF
TRBJ2-1,TRBV5-5,CASSRVGGQLNEQFF
TRBJ2-4,TRBV7-8,CASSLSTGSAKNIQYF
TRBJ1-3,TRBV30,CAWSILGGFGRNTIYF
TRBJ1-1,TRBV29-1,CSAGQGTEAFF
TRBJ2-1,TRBV29-1,CSGTGLVYNEQFF
TRBJ2-1,TRBV7-9,CASSSGTGGGEQFF
TRBJ2-7,TRBV28,CASSPGGGASNEQYF